This is a list of T cell receptor beta chains from one sample in a study of blood T cell repertoires in COVID-19. Assay: immunoSEQ multiplex PCR; the TCRdb copy retains only in-frame clones and omits some. Of roughly 120,000 clones in the sample, about three quarters are singletons; the top ten hold 16%. Source material: peripheral blood. The origin of the receptors is a woman of 80 years or more with active or convalescent COVID-19. CDR3s leave out the opening cysteine and the closing phenylalanine or tryptophan.

>TRBJ2-2|TRBV5-6
ASSFGGRYTGELF
>TRBJ2-7|TRBV10-3
AISGPNRYEQY
>TRBJ1-6|TRBV27
ASRPPGVTYNSPLH
>TRBJ2-1|TRBV7-2
ASSSGTGDYNEQF
>TRBJ2-1|TRBV5-1
ASSLETSGNNEQF
>TRBJ1-1|TRBV18
ASSSGQGNTEAF
>TRBJ1-1|TRBV28
ASRVGTRRTEAF
>TRBJ1-5|TRBV9
ASSAGRGNQPQH
>TRBJ1-1|TRBV28
ASSLFRMNTEAF
>TRBJ1-1|TRBV28
ASNRGGGTEAF
>TRBJ1-1|TRBV4-2
ASNRDTFKGEAF
>TRBJ1-5|TRBV2
ASSPPAGGVHQPQH
>TRBJ1-2|TRBV28
ASSLPGSDYGYT
>TRBJ2-3|TRBV19
ASSIVSGTDTQY
>TRBJ1-2|TRBV7-9
ASSSGTGIHGYT
>TRBJ2-2|TRBV4-3
ASSQEVARVFNTGELF
>TRBJ2-3|TRBV24-1
ATSDGGTSGSTDTQY
>TRBJ2-7|TRBV12-5
ASVLPPGQGAWDYEQY
>TRBJ1-1|TRBV6-5
ASTAREGTEAF
>TRBJ1-1|TRBV30
AWSSGRVSTEAF
>TRBJ1-5|TRBV4-3
ASSQDRYGGQPQH
>TRBJ2-3|TRBV5-1
ASSLGRRSGTDTQY
>TRBJ2-7|TRBV6-5
ASSYGASSYEQY
>TRBJ1-1|TRBV5-4
ASSLRGSLNTEAF
>TRBJ2-1|TRBV5-1
ASSPTTTSGRGNEQF
>TRBJ1-5|TRBV6-2/TRBV6-3
ASSYVRRIFWFWPQH
>TRBJ2-1|TRBV2
ASSAGQDNEQF
>TRBJ1-2|TRBV19
ASRGTGLFYGYT
>TRBJ2-7|TRBV5-4
ASSLLTSGSSYEQY